The rows below give T cell receptor beta chains drawn from one sample of a study of early T cells in non-severe SARS-CoV-2 infection. TCRdb recomputed calls from the 5' RACE reads with MiXCR, one row per CDR3 protein. This sample yields 60,000 or so distinct CDR3 sequences, of which around 10% are seen a single time; 17% belongs to the top ten. Sequenced sample: whole blood. These receptors were obtained from an adult who was a healthcare worker with PCR-confirmed SARS-CoV-2 infection or an uninfected control (not recorded which). The CDR3 runs from the conserved cysteine through the conserved F or W. D genes are given only for firm matches. Clone size is not always given. Where it is, it says once, few, many or a class for expanded clones.

J gene: TRBJ2-7; V gene: TRBV6-2/TRBV6-3; clone size: many; D gene: NA; CDR3 length: 13; CDR3 protein: CASSSSIRYEQYF; CDR3 DNA: TGTGCCAGCAGTTCCTCCATCAGGTACGAGCAGTACTTC
J gene: TRBJ2-2; V gene: TRBV28; clone size: NA; D gene: TRBD2; CDR3 length: 18; CDR3 protein: CASSYPGLAGFNTGELFF; CDR3 DNA: TGTGCCAGCAGTTACCCTGGGTTAGCGGGATTTAACACCGGGGAGCTGTTTTTT
J gene: TRBJ2-3; V gene: TRBV25-1; clone size: NA; D gene: TRBD2; CDR3 length: 16; CDR3 protein: CASSEGLAGIADTQYF; CDR3 DNA: TGTGCCAGCAGTGAAGGTCTAGCGGGAATAGCAGATACGCAGTATTTT
J gene: TRBJ2-2; V gene: TRBV6-2/TRBV6-3; clone size: NA; D gene: NA; CDR3 length: 13; CDR3 protein: CASGDRWGGELFF; CDR3 DNA: TGTGCCAGCGGAGACAGGTGGGGCGGGGAGCTGTTTTTT
J gene: TRBJ1-4; V gene: TRBV4-1; clone size: NA; D gene: NA; CDR3 length: 16; CDR3 protein: CASSQVEAGRNEKLFF; CDR3 DNA: TGCGCCAGCAGCCAAGTCGAGGCAGGGAGGAATGAAAAACTGTTTTTT
J gene: TRBJ2-7; V gene: TRBV7-2; clone size: NA; D gene: NA; CDR3 length: 14; CDR3 protein: CASSLADGFYEQYF; CDR3 DNA: TGTGCCAGCAGCTTAGCGGACGGGTTCTACGAGCAGTACTTC
J gene: TRBJ2-1; V gene: TRBV11-2; clone size: few; D gene: TRBD1; CDR3 length: 15; CDR3 protein: CASSTARTGNNEQFF; CDR3 DNA: TGTGCCAGCAGTACAGCCCGGACAGGGAACAATGAGCAGTTCTTC
J gene: TRBJ2-7; V gene: TRBV4-1; clone size: few; D gene: NA; CDR3 length: 15; CDR3 protein: CASSQGGQGNYEQYF; CDR3 DNA: TGCGCCAGCAGCCAAGGCGGGCAGGGGAACTACGAGCAGTACTTC
J gene: TRBJ2-7; V gene: TRBV20-1; clone size: many; D gene: TRBD1; CDR3 length: 13; CDR3 protein: CSASGQGAIEQYF; CDR3 DNA: TGCAGTGCTAGTGGGCAGGGGGCGATCGAGCAGTACTTC
J gene: TRBJ2-5; V gene: TRBV28; clone size: many; D gene: NA; CDR3 length: 17; CDR3 protein: CASSLFQGTQQGETQYF; CDR3 DNA: TGTGCCAGCAGTTTGTTCCAGGGTACCCAACAGGGAGAGACCCAGTACTTC
J gene: TRBJ2-1; V gene: TRBV4-2; clone size: few; D gene: TRBD2; CDR3 length: 16; CDR3 protein: CASSQDWLAGDNEQFF; CDR3 DNA: TGTGCCAGCAGCCAAGATTGGCTAGCGGGAGATAATGAGCAGTTCTTC
J gene: TRBJ1-2; V gene: TRBV25-1; clone size: many; D gene: NA; CDR3 length: 12; CDR3 protein: CASSDDSHGYTF; CDR3 DNA: TGTGCCAGCAGCGATGACAGCCATGGCTACACCTTC
J gene: TRBJ2-1; V gene: TRBV20-1; clone size: few; D gene: TRBD2; CDR3 length: 12; CDR3 protein: CSAANSGRGGFF; CDR3 DNA: TGCAGTGCTGCAAATAGCGGGAGAGGGGGGTTCTTC
J gene: TRBJ1-1; V gene: TRBV18; clone size: many; D gene: NA; CDR3 length: 14; CDR3 protein: CASSPGGAQTEAFF; CDR3 DNA: TGTGCCAGCTCACCGGGGGGGGCACAGACTGAAGCTTTCTTT
J gene: TRBJ2-5; V gene: TRBV27; clone size: few; D gene: NA; CDR3 length: 15; CDR3 protein: CASSDPGAGRETQYF; CDR3 DNA: TGTGCCAGCAGTGACCCTGGGGCAGGGCGAGAGACCCAGTACTTC
J gene: TRBJ2-3; V gene: TRBV25-1; clone size: many; D gene: TRBD2; CDR3 length: 18; CDR3 protein: CASSDPLGLAAVGDTQYF; CDR3 DNA: TGTGCCAGCAGTGACCCTCTCGGACTAGCGGCAGTAGGGGATACGCAGTATTTT
J gene: TRBJ2-3; V gene: TRBV28; clone size: many; D gene: TRBD2; CDR3 length: 16; CDR3 protein: CASSFWTRASVDTQYF; CDR3 DNA: TGTGCCAGCAGTTTTTGGACTAGGGCATCGGTAGATACGCAGTATTTT
J gene: TRBJ2-5; V gene: TRBV20-1; clone size: NA; D gene: NA; CDR3 length: 16; CDR3 protein: CSASLLLTGSQETQYF; CDR3 DNA: TGCAGTGCTTCGCTACTTCTAACGGGCAGCCAAGAGACCCAGTACTTC
J gene: TRBJ2-1; V gene: TRBV30; clone size: many; D gene: NA; CDR3 length: 14; CDR3 protein: CAWSGDPPYNEQFF; CDR3 DNA: TGTGCCTGGAGTGGGGACCCTCCCTACAATGAGCAGTTCTTC
J gene: TRBJ2-1; V gene: TRBV20-1; clone size: many; D gene: TRBD2; CDR3 length: 17; CDR3 protein: CSVRGLAGGPSYNEQFF; CDR3 DNA: TGCAGTGTTCGGGGCCTAGCGGGAGGGCCGTCCTACAATGAGCAGTTCTTC
J gene: TRBJ2-3; V gene: TRBV27; clone size: many; D gene: TRBD2; CDR3 length: 18; CDR3 protein: CASSLSSGTSGSIDTQYF; CDR3 DNA: TGTGCCAGCAGTTTATCGTCCGGGACTAGCGGGAGTATAGATACGCAGTATTTT
J gene: TRBJ1-1; V gene: TRBV4-3; clone size: NA; D gene: NA; CDR3 length: 17; CDR3 protein: CASSQDMGPLMNTEAFF; CDR3 DNA: TGCGCCAGCAGCCAAGATATGGGGCCTTTGATGAACACTGAAGCTTTCTTT
J gene: TRBJ1-2; V gene: TRBV29-1; clone size: few; D gene: NA; CDR3 length: 13; CDR3 protein: CSVEKGGRSVRTF; CDR3 DNA: TGCAGCGTGGAAAAAGGGGGAAGAAGCGTTCGCACCTTC
J gene: TRBJ2-1; V gene: TRBV29-1; clone size: NA; D gene: TRBD2; CDR3 length: 17; CDR3 protein: CSVVSPPAGGPYNEQFF; CDR3 DNA: TGCAGCGTTGTGAGTCCCCCAGCGGGAGGACCGTACAATGAGCAGTTCTTC
J gene: TRBJ2-4; V gene: TRBV6-1; clone size: few; D gene: NA; CDR3 length: 16; CDR3 protein: CASSRDYRYDKNIQYF; CDR3 DNA: TGTGCCAGCAGTCGTGACTACCGGTATGACAAAAACATTCAGTACTTC
J gene: TRBJ2-1; V gene: TRBV7-3; clone size: many; D gene: TRBD2; CDR3 length: 14; CDR3 protein: CASSYSGRGNEQFF; CDR3 DNA: TGTGCCAGCAGCTATAGCGGGAGAGGCAATGAGCAGTTCTTC
J gene: TRBJ2-5; V gene: TRBV20-1; clone size: few; D gene: TRBD2; CDR3 length: 15; CDR3 protein: CSASALADYQETQYF; CDR3 DNA: TGCAGTGCTAGTGCACTAGCGGACTATCAAGAGACCCAGTACTTC
J gene: TRBJ2-3; V gene: TRBV5-1; clone size: NA; D gene: NA; CDR3 length: 17; CDR3 protein: CASSLGGHRPGTDTQYF; CDR3 DNA: TGCGCCAGCAGCTTGGGGGGCCATAGGCCAGGGACAGATACGCAGTATTTT
J gene: TRBJ2-5; V gene: TRBV5-4; clone size: NA; D gene: NA; CDR3 length: 13; CDR3 protein: CASSFETRETQYF; CDR3 DNA: TGTGCCAGCAGCTTCGAGACTCGAGAGACCCAGTACTTC
J gene: TRBJ2-1; V gene: TRBV24-1; clone size: many; D gene: TRBD1; CDR3 length: 14; CDR3 protein: CATSEAGGLDEQFF; CDR3 DNA: TGTGCCACCAGTGAAGCAGGGGGCTTGGATGAGCAGTTCTTC
J gene: TRBJ2-2; V gene: TRBV12-3/TRBV12-4; clone size: NA; D gene: TRBD2; CDR3 length: 15; CDR3 protein: CASTLAGGRPGELFF; CDR3 DNA: TGTGCCAGCACTCTAGCGGGAGGGCGGCCCGGGGAGCTGTTTTTT
J gene: TRBJ2-5; V gene: TRBV7-2; clone size: NA; D gene: NA; CDR3 length: 14; CDR3 protein: CASSLKGAGETQYF; CDR3 DNA: TGTGCCAGCAGCTTAAAAGGGGCAGGAGAGACCCAGTACTTC